Presented here are 4 T cell receptor beta chains from one specimen sequenced in a study of a mutant IDH1 vaccine in newly diagnosed glioma. No antigens are known for them. The time point was: week 23, last vaccination. Doses comprised 300 ug of mutant IDH1 20-mer peptide each, plus topical imiquimod. The repertoire was sequenced with immunoSEQ multiplex PCR; TCRdb's copy has only in-frame clones and lacks some. In the table there are 75,000 to 80,000 clones, around 85% of which are singletons. Sequenced material: PBMCs, taken from a glioma patient whose treatment included an IDH1 peptide vaccine. These TCRs come from a woman in her 50s with glioma.

This CDR3 reads CASTDEANTEAFF. The CDR3 DNA sequence: TGTGCCAGCACCGACGAGGCGAACACTGAAGCTTTCTTT. This sequence joins TRBV2 and TRBJ1-1; D not certain. The CDR3 runs 13 residues. V shed 7 bases and J shed 1 base, with 10 bases lying between them. CDR1 SNHLY and CDR2 FYNNEI come from the germline V gene.

V usage is TRBV19 and J usage is TRBJ2-1; D not certain. There are 15 residues in the CDR3. In germline, CDR1 is LNHDA, CDR2 SQIVND (reference sequence). V was shortened by 1 base and J by 9 bases, with 16 bases between the two germline ends. CDR3 sequence: CASSIAAGSPIEQFF. CDR3 nucleotides: TGTGCCAGTAGTATAGCGGCAGGATCTCCAATTGAGCAGTTCTTC.

The chain couples TRBV10-3 to TRBJ1-5; possibly TRBD1 for D (5 bases). Germline V gene sequence: CDR1 ENHRY, CDR2 SYGVKD. The V end was cut by 6 bases, the J end by 6 bases, with 15 bases between. This CDR3 spans 14 amino acids. The CDR3, as DNA: TGTGCCATCAGCCGGGACGGGGGAAGTCAGCCCCAGCATTTT. Its translation is CAISRDGGSQPQHF.

The chain employs TRBV5-1 and TRBJ1-2, with D possibly TRBD1 on 6 matching bases. The CDR3 is 13 residues long. Germline CDR1 is SGHRS and CDR2 is YFSETQ. Trimming removed 0 bases at V and 6 bases at J, with 9 bases between. The CDR3 is CASSLVAGDGYTF. In DNA form, the CDR3 reads TGCGCCAGCAGCTTGGTGGCAGGGGATGGCTACACCTTC. Supplemented by reference TRBV5-1 and TRBJ1-2, the full variable domain reads KAGVTQTPRYLIKTRGQQVTLSCSPISGHRSVSWYQQTPGQGLQFLFEYFSETQRNKGNFPGRFSGRQFSNSRSEMNVSTLELGDSALYLCASSLVAGDGYTFGSGTRLTVV.